This T cell receptor beta chain stems from a study of graft-versus-host responses after intestinal transplantation. Findings and limits, study-wide: The authors found GvH clones in recipient marrow, some appearing first in ileum or blood. The presence of high graft-versus-host to host-versus-graft clonal ratios in allografts characterized patients with graft-donor T cell macrochimerism. There was an association between peak levels of circulating GvH clones and early post-transplant HvG declines.

As to this clone: What it binds is unknown.

The CDR3 has 11 residues. V was pared by 2 bases and J by 3 bases, with 3 bases between. Germline CDR1 SGHNT, CDR2 YYREEE (reference sequence). This table comes from immunoSEQ multiplex PCR, and its TCRdb copy is limited to in-frame clones, with some not included. The sample records approximately 37,000 clones, over 90% being singletons. The clonotype was recovered from a human patient who received an intestinal transplant, so some T cells may come from the graft donor. Sequencing used PBMCs, obtained around 730 days after intestinal transplantation. The chain combines TRBV5-4 with TRBJ2-7; D is unresolved. Here the CDR3 DNA reads TGTGCCAGCAGCTTCAACTACGAGCAGTACTTC. Amino acid sequence: CASSFNYEQYF.